Listed below are T cell receptor beta chains from one sample, sequenced in a study of blood T cell repertoires in COVID-19. Repertoires were generated with immunoSEQ multiplex PCR, while TCRdb's copy carries only in-frame clones and drops some. Counted here are fewer than 500,000 clones, about 90% occurring once; the ten biggest clones make up 1.3%. The material sequenced was PBMCs or T cells enriched from blood (not recorded which). The receptors come from a man between 25 and 39 years old who had recovered from COVID-19. Both conserved end residues are part of each CDR3.

J	V	CDR3
TRBJ1-5	TRBV21-1	CASSIGTAPNQPQHF
TRBJ2-7	TRBV18	CASKSGTGATYEQYF
TRBJ2-7	TRBV25-1	CASSRDRKQYF
TRBJ1-1	TRBV4-2	CASSQQGAGRGTEAFF
TRBJ2-7	TRBV2	CASSADSAYEQYF
TRBJ1-2	TRBV27	CASRFAGVDGYTF
TRBJ2-3	TRBV9	CASSAPSRADTQYF
TRBJ1-1	TRBV4-3	CASSPSAVNTEAFF
TRBJ2-5	TRBV6-5	CASSYSGQGQETQYF
TRBJ2-3	TRBV5-1	CASKTMTSVTDTQYF
TRBJ2-7	TRBV4-1	CASSQLGWDEQYF
TRBJ1-6	TRBV19	CASSISGTGVSSPLHF
TRBJ2-3	TRBV9	CASSSRTSGGTDTQYF
TRBJ1-1	TRBV18	CASYQTMNTEAFF
TRBJ1-2	TRBV2	CASSVRVGYTF
TRBJ2-3	TRBV19	CASSIVGLGGDTQYF
TRBJ2-7	TRBV30	CAWASGAPYEQYF
TRBJ2-1	TRBV6-2/TRBV6-3	CASSYSDSYNEQFF
TRBJ1-2	TRBV2	CASDAVVNYGYTF
TRBJ1-2	TRBV19	CASRAVANYGYTF
TRBJ2-7	TRBV6-2/TRBV6-3	CASSHQGIMYEQYF
TRBJ1-1	TRBV30	CAWSPTGRRTEAFF
TRBJ1-1	TRBV10-3	CAISDRGTGVSDEAFF
TRBJ2-3	TRBV27	CASSLITAGGTDTQYF
TRBJ1-3	TRBV7-9	CASSLEAGKPGNTIYF
TRBJ1-2	TRBV5-1	CASSLVLGNYGYTF
TRBJ1-2	TRBV12-3/TRBV12-4	CASKDRHAYGYTF
TRBJ2-7	TRBV7-9	CASSFVSGGGSYEQYF
TRBJ2-2	TRBV2	CASRSGQNTGELFF
TRBJ2-1	TRBV5-1	CASSLTGERSYNEQFF
TRBJ1-2	TRBV4-3	CASSQDRPGMQGYTF
TRBJ2-1	TRBV9	CASSVGSGVYNEQFF
TRBJ1-5	TRBV6-6	CASSYAQGFSNQPQHF
TRBJ2-5	TRBV11-3	CASSYTLGQARETQYF
TRBJ2-3	TRBV18	CASSSSGTSVSDTQYF
TRBJ1-4	TRBV9	CASSVGTATNEKLFF
TRBJ1-2	TRBV7-9	CASSLGVSRGARGYTF
TRBJ1-1	TRBV5-1	CASSATGWNTEAFF
TRBJ2-5	TRBV4-2	CASSPGGSQETQYF
TRBJ1-6	TRBV18	CASSPLQGASSPLHF
TRBJ1-1	TRBV19	CASSISQGSPNTEAFF
TRBJ1-2	TRBV7-9	CASSLGQENYGYTF
TRBJ1-6	TRBV5-1	CASSLNSDRASPLHF
TRBJ1-5	TRBV9	CASSQDYSNQPQHF
TRBJ2-1	TRBV7-2	CASSLSGGPNNEQFF
TRBJ1-2	TRBV7-2	CASSPASGVANYGYTF
TRBJ1-6	TRBV13	CASSLPGRGDSPLHF
TRBJ2-7	TRBV30	CASGDRGGEQYF
TRBJ2-2	TRBV5-4	CASSLTGADTGELFF
TRBJ2-7	TRBV9	CASSAWDRANEQYF